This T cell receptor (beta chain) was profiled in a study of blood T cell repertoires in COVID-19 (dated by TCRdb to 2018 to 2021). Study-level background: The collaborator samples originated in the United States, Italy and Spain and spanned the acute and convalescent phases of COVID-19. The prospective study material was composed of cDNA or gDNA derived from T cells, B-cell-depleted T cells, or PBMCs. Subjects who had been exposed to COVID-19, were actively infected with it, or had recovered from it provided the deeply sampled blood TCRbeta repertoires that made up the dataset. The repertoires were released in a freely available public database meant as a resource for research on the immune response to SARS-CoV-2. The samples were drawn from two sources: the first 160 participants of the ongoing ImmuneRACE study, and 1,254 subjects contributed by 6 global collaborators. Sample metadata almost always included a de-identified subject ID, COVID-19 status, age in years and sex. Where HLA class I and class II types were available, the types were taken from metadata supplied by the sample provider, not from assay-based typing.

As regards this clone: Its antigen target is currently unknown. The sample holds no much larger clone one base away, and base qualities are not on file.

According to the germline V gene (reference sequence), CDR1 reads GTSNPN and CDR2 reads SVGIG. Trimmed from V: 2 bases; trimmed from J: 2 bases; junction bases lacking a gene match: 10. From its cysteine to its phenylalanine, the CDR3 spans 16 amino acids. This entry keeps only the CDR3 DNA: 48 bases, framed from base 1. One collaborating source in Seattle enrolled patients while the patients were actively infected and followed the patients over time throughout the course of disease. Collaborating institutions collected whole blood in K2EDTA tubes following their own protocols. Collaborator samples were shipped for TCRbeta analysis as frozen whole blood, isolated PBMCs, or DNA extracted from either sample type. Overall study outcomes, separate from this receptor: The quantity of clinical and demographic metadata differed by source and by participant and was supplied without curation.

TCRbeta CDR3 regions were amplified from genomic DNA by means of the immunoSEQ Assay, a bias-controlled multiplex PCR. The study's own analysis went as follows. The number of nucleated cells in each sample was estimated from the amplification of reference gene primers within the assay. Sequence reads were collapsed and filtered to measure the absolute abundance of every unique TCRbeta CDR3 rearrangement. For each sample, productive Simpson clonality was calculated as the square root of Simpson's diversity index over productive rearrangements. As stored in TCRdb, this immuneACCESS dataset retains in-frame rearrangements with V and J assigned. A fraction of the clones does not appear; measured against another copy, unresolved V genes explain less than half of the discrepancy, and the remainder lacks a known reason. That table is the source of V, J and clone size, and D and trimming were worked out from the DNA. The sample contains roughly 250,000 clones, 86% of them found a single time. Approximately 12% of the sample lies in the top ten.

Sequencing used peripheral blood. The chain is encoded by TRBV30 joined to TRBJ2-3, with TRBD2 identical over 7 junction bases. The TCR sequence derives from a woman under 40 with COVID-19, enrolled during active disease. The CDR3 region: CAWSTGTNRPTDTQYF. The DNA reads TGTGCCTGGAGTACTGGGACTAATCGCCCCACAGATACGCAGTATTTT.